These 17 T cell receptor beta chains originate from one sample sequenced in a study of shared clonotypes between healthy human individuals (dated by TCRdb to 2019 to 2021). The library was made by the immunoSEQ multiplex PCR assay. The source is immuneACCESS, and TCRdb retained only in-frame sequences with V and J called. Part of the clones is not carried over; for the studies checked, unresolved V genes explain less than half of this, and the remainder is unexplained. In all, the sample holds about half a million clones, and around 74% of those were seen once. The ten largest account for 10% to 15% of the sample. Sequenced material: PBMCs. These receptors were obtained from a woman aged 40-49 years in good health. Some clones in this sample may be carry-over from other donors' samples.

The J gene is TRBJ2-1, the V gene TRBV2; 7 nucleotides line up with TRBD1. Germline V gene sequence: CDR1 SNHLY, CDR2 FYNNEI. The CDR3 sequence is 14 residues long. Trimming at V came to 4 bases and at J to 6 bases, leaving 6 bases not matched to a gene. CDR3 loop: CASSVQGQVNEQFF. CDR3 sequence (DNA): TGTGCCAGCAGTGTACAGGGGCAAGTCAATGAGCAGTTCTTC.

V gene TRBV7-9 combines with J gene TRBJ2-1; TRBD2 matches 7 bases. CDR1 and CDR2 (germline): SEHNR, FQNEAQ (reference sequence). The CDR3 runs to 13 residues. With V trimmed by 4 bases and J by 4 bases, 1 base remained unmatched. CDR3: CASSSAGYNEQFF. The CDR3 DNA sequence: TGTGCCAGCAGCTCAGCGGGGTACAATGAGCAGTTCTTC.

With regard to this clone: Additional DNA sequences in this sample encode the identical CDR3. The chain carries TRBV6-5 and TRBJ1-2, with TRBD1 as a possible D gene (5 bases). Germline V lookup: CDR1 MNHEY, CDR2 SVGAGI. With 6 bases removed from V and 0 bases from J, the gap between germline ends came to 8 bases. The CDR3 loop spans 13 amino acids. CDR3 protein: CASSRDANYGYTF. CDR3 coding DNA: TGTGCCAGCAGCCGGGACGCTAACTATGGCTACACCTTC.

The chain employs TRBV4-3 and TRBJ2-3; 9 bases match TRBD1. The V gene end was trimmed by 2 bases and the J gene end by 3 bases; junction bases not matched to a gene: 6. The CDR3 is 16 residues long. CDR1 and CDR2 from the germline V gene are LGHNA and YSLEER. The CDR3 protein is CASSQSHRGRTDTQYF. The CDR3 DNA follows: TGCGCCAGCAGCCAATCGCACAGGGGGCGAACAGATACGCAGTATTTT.

The chain has TRBV28 and TRBJ2-3, with D hard to call. The V gene's germline CDR1 is MDHEN and CDR2 SYDVKM. The CDR3 has 16 residues. V gave up 6 bases and J gave up 0 bases, with 16 bases separating them. This chain's CDR3 is CASSNPRFSSTDTQYF. CDR3 nucleotides: TGTGCCAGCAGCAACCCTAGGTTTTCTAGCACAGATACGCAGTATTTT.

The chain carries TRBV18 and TRBJ1-1; no definite D call. The CDR3 contains 16 residues. Germline V CDR1 and CDR2: KGHSH, LQKENI. V lost 0 bases and J lost 2, with 13 bases in between. CDR3 nucleotide sequence: TGTGCCAGCTCACCACCGGTTTATCGGAGTAACACTGAAGCTTTCTTT. It is translated as CASSPPVYRSNTEAFF.

This rearrangement joins TRBV16 to TRBJ1-2, with D possibly matching TRBD1 (6 bases). The CDR3 loop spans 15 amino acids. The V end lost 4 bases, the J end lost 7 bases, and 19 bases lay between the germline ends. Germline V gives CDR1 KGHSY, CDR2 FQNENV. The CDR3 DNA reads TGTGCCAGCAGCCCTTATCTACAGGGAAGAAGTGGCTACACCTTC. Translation: CASSPYLQGRSGYTF.

The V call is TRBV19, the J call TRBJ2-1; D may match TRBD1 or TRBD2 (5 bases each). This CDR3 contains 14 residues. Per the germline V gene, CDR1 is LNHDA and CDR2 is SQIVND (reference sequence). V was clipped by 2 bases and J by 7 bases, with 12 bases between them. The CDR3, as DNA: TGTGCCAGTAGTATACAGGGAACGGGGAATGAGCAGTTCTTC. It encodes CASSIQGTGNEQFF.

The CDR3 DNA reads as TGCGCCAGCAGCTATGCCATCGACACCGGGGAGCTGTTTTTT. This translates into CASSYAIDTGELFF. V is TRBV5-1 and J is TRBJ2-2; D unclear. Trimming removed 3 bases at V and 3 bases at J, with 9 bases between. Germline loops: CDR1 SGHRS, CDR2 YFSETQ. This CDR3 has 14 residues.

The rearrangement links TRBV29-1 to TRBJ1-3; D gene uncertain. This CDR3 has 11 residues. From germline, CDR1 is SQVTM and CDR2 ANQGSEA. V was clipped by 3 bases and J by 0 bases, with 0 bases between them. CDR3 nucleotides: TGCAGCGTTGACTCTGGAAACACCATATATTTT. It encodes CSVDSGNTIYF.

V gene TRBV18 combines with J gene TRBJ1-3; 11 bases align to TRBD1. This CDR3 contains 16 residues. After removal of 3 bases from V and 2 bases from J, the junction contained 3 bases not matched to a gene. Germline lookup yields CDR1 KGHSH and CDR2 LQKENI. CDR3: CASSPWDRGAGNTIYF. For the CDR3, the DNA is TGTGCCAGCTCACCCTGGGACAGGGGGGCTGGAAACACCATATATTTT.

In DNA form, the CDR3 reads TGTGCCAGCAGCCCGTCGGACAGTTCCTACGAGCAGTACTTC. Residues: CASSPSDSSYEQYF. The chain carries TRBV9 and TRBJ2-7; D is possibly TRBD1 (6 bases). CDR1 and CDR2 (germline): SGDLS, YYNGEE. This CDR3 has 14 amino acids. The germline V and J ends were trimmed by 4 bases and 1 base, with 12 bases remaining between them.

This clone was observed a single time. The chain carries TRBV6-1 and TRBJ2-7; TRBD1 matches 7 bases. After removal of 4 bases from V and 0 bases from J, the junction contained 15 bases not matched to a gene. CDR1 is MNHNS and CDR2 is SASEGT in the germline V gene. The CDR3 loop spans 18 amino acids. CDR3 nucleotide sequence: TGTGCCAGCAGTGGCCGGGACAGACTACTTCGGAGCTCCTACGAGCAGTACTTC. Its translation is CASSGRDRLLRSSYEQYF.

The chain uses TRBV28 and TRBJ2-7; D might be TRBD2 (5 bases). V lost 8 bases and J 3 bases, leaving 14 bases between the germline ends. The CDR3 has 13 residues. Germline-derived CDR1 and CDR2 are MDHEN and SYDVKM. The CDR3 reads CASSVGLHYEQYF. In nucleotides, the CDR3 is TGTGCCAGCTCCGTTGGACTTCACTACGAGCAGTACTTC.

The chain uses TRBV18 and TRBJ1-5; 8 nucleotides agree with TRBD1. Per germline, CDR1 KGHSH and CDR2 LQKENI. This CDR3 region has 15 residues. Germline trimming cut 1 base from V and 6 bases from J; bases unmatched to any gene: 5. The CDR3 protein is CASSPQGQGSQPQHF. In DNA form, the CDR3 reads TGTGCCAGCTCACCACAAGGACAGGGCAGTCAGCCCCAGCATTTT.

The V gene is TRBV9, the J gene TRBJ2-3; TRBD2 matches at 10 bases. V lost 0 bases, J lost 0 bases, and 7 bases stayed unmatched. The CDR3 has 18 amino acids. Germline CDR1 SGDLS, CDR2 YYNGEE. CDR3 loop: CASSVGTSGFPSTDTQYF. The CDR3 region has the DNA TGTGCCAGCAGCGTAGGGACTAGCGGTTTTCCTAGCACAGATACGCAGTATTTT.

In the case of this clone: A read error is likely here: a far larger clone is one base away. V and J are TRBV6-1 and TRBJ1-2, with TRBD1 identical over 7 bases. The CDR3 covers 13 residues. J gave up 2 bases and V 5 bases, and 2 bases lay outside the gene matches. Germline values: CDR1 MNHNS, CDR2 SASEGT. CDR3 region: CASSPTGNYGYTF. The DNA of the CDR3 is TGTGCCAGCAGTCCGACAGGGAACTATGGCTACACCTTC.